This T cell receptor (beta chain) was found in a study of blood T cell repertoires in COVID-19. At the level of the study: From T cells, B-cell-depleted T cells, or PBMCs came the material, which was cDNA or gDNA.

Germline V gene lookup returns CDR1 MNHEY and CDR2 SVGAGI. V lost 6 bases and J 1 base, leaving 13 bases between the germline ends. CDR3 length equals 15 residues. Participants were aged about 18 to 100 years from 20 to 30 US areas. Each recovered donor of Cohort 3 presented with two negative PCRs, clearance, or symptom resolution. Data came from immunoSEQ multiplex PCR; TCRdb stores just in-frame clones and leaves some out. This table holds roughly 250,000 clones, 80% to 90% found once. The gene calls are TRBV6-5 and TRBJ2-4, with TRBD1 as a possible D gene (6 bases). The TCR originated in a woman aged 25 to 45 who had recovered from COVID-19. Specimen: PBMCs or T cells enriched from blood (not recorded which). The CDR3 DNA is TGTGCCAGCAGAAAACAGGGACCCGCCAAAAACATTCAGTACTTC. Its protein is CASRKQGPAKNIQYF.